A selection of T cell receptor beta chains follows, all from one sample in a study of PD-L1 blockade in urothelial cancer. Profiling relied on immunoSEQ multiplex PCR, and the TCRdb table lists in-frame clones only, not all of them. This sample carries roughly 45,000 clones, roughly 85% of them seen once, and the ten largest clones take over 13%. The sequenced sample was PBMCs, obtained around atezolizumab (anti-PD-L1) treatment. All receptors come from a man aged 60 to 69 with urothelial cancer. Each CDR3 is given with its conserved first and last residue. D genes are given only for firm matches. Not all rows give a size; the values are once, few, many and, for expanded clones, a class.

J gene | clone size | V gene | D gene | CDR3 protein | CDR3 DNA
TRBJ1-1 | - | TRBV5-1 | TRBD1 | CASSGGTVNTEAFF | TGCGCCAGCAGCGGAGGGACAGTGAACACTGAAGCTTTCTTT
TRBJ2-1 | - | TRBV7-2 | - | CASSWGGQNNEQFF | TGTGCCAGCAGCTGGGGGGGCCAGAACAATGAGCAGTTCTTC
TRBJ2-5 | - | TRBV19 | - | CASSITDYRGETQYF | TGTGCCAGTAGTATCACGGACTACCGCGGGGAGACCCAGTACTTC
TRBJ2-7 | - | TRBV6-1 | - | CASSARHLSYEQYF | TGTGCCAGCAGTGCCCGACACCTCTCCTACGAGCAGTACTTC
TRBJ2-7 | once | TRBV18 | TRBD1 | CASSPGRGSNYEQYF | TGTGCCAGCTCACCGGGCAGGGGGTCCAACTACGAGCAGTACTTC
TRBJ2-2 | - | TRBV28 | - | CASSSQGYGGELFF | TGTGCCAGCAGTTCACAGGGTTACGGCGGGGAGCTGTTTTTT
TRBJ2-7 | - | TRBV5-6 | TRBD1 | CASSVPGTRGEQYF | TGTGCCAGCAGCGTCCCCGGGACCAGGGGGGAGCAGTACTTC
TRBJ1-3 | - | TRBV30 | - | CAWRGGENTIYF | TGTGCCTGGAGGGGAGGGGAAAACACCATATATTTT
TRBJ1-2 | once | TRBV6-6 | TRBD1 | CASEPPGGSYGYTF | TGTGCCAGCGAGCCCCCAGGGGGGAGCTATGGCTACACCTTC
TRBJ2-1 | - | TRBV28 | TRBD2 | CASSRSSGGAYNEQFF | TGTGCCAGCAGTCGTTCTAGCGGGGGGGCCTACAATGAGCAGTTCTTC
TRBJ2-3 | - | TRBV6-1 | TRBD1 | CASSGPGQGEADTQYF | TGTGCCAGCAGTGGCCCGGGACAGGGGGAGGCAGATACGCAGTATTTT
TRBJ2-3 | - | TRBV28 | - | CASSLVWGDTDTQYF | TGTGCCAGCAGTTTAGTTTGGGGCGACACAGATACGCAGTATTTT
TRBJ2-3 | - | TRBV4-2 | - | CASSPTSLGTDTQYF | TGTGCCAGCAGCCCGACTAGTTTGGGCACAGATACGCAGTATTTT
TRBJ2-5 | - | TRBV6-5 | TRBD1 | CASRQGDQETQYF | TGTGCCAGCAGGCAGGGGGACCAAGAGACCCAGTACTTC
TRBJ2-1 | once | TRBV7-2 | TRBD1 | CASTGTGAIKFRFF | TGTGCCAGCACCGGGACAGGGGCAATCAAATTTCGGTTCTTC
TRBJ2-2 | - | TRBV4-1 | TRBD2 | CASSQGAGANTGELFF | TGCGCCAGCAGCCAGGGAGCGGGAGCGAACACCGGGGAGCTGTTTTTT
TRBJ2-7 | - | TRBV28 | - | CASSSEDLNYEQYF | TGTGCCAGCAGTTCTGAGGACTTAAACTACGAGCAGTACTTC
TRBJ2-7 | - | TRBV28 | TRBD1 | CASSRTGGGYEQYF | TGTGCCAGCAGTCGAACAGGGGGTGGCTACGAGCAGTACTTC
TRBJ1-1 | - | TRBV2 | TRBD1 | CASSATGTGDGWRVTEAFF | TGTGCCAGCAGTGCAACCGGGACAGGGGATGGGTGGCGGGTCACTGAAGCTTTCTTT
TRBJ2-3 | - | TRBV19 | - | CASSIRGATDTQYF | TGTGCCAGTAGTATTCGGGGGGCCACAGATACGCAGTATTTT
TRBJ2-7 | - | TRBV7-3 | TRBD2 | CASSPSGGSSYEQYF | TGTGCCAGCAGCCCTTCGGGGGGGAGCTCCTACGAGCAGTACTTC
TRBJ2-7 | - | TRBV2 | - | CASSLAPSYEQYF | TGTGCCAGCAGCCTAGCGCCCTCCTACGAGCAGTACTTC
TRBJ1-1 | - | TRBV19 | - | CATTEQSSLYTEAFF | TGTGCCACCACCGAACAGTCCTCACTTTACACTGAAGCTTTCTTT
TRBJ1-2 | few | TRBV30 | - | CAFSSGGYGYTF | TGTGCCTTCTCCTCCGGGGGCTATGGCTACACCTTC
TRBJ2-7 | once | TRBV5-4 | TRBD1 | CASSLEGAGGEQYF | TGTGCCAGCAGCTTAGAGGGGGCCGGAGGCGAGCAGTACTTC
TRBJ1-1 | - | TRBV28 | - | CASSPWQRLSEAFF | TGTGCCAGCAGTCCCTGGCAGCGATTGTCTGAAGCTTTCTTT
TRBJ2-7 | - | TRBV10-1 | TRBD1 | CASSDLNDRGRNEQYF | TGCGCCAGCAGTGACCTTAACGACAGGGGAAGGAACGAGCAGTACTTC
TRBJ2-7 | - | TRBV2 | - | CASSRLLVYEQYF | TGTGCCAGCAGTAGACTACTAGTCTACGAGCAGTACTTC
TRBJ2-2 | once | TRBV5-4 | - | CASSSEQGGTGELFF | TGTGCCAGCAGTTCGGAGCAGGGCGGCACCGGGGAGCTGTTTTTT
TRBJ2-7 | few | TRBV7-6 | TRBD1 | CASSPTLRDRGYEQYF | TGTGCCAGCAGCCCCACTCTGAGGGACAGGGGGTACGAGCAGTACTTC
TRBJ2-1 | - | TRBV5-1 | TRBD1 | CASTSGTGTYNEQFF | TGCGCCAGCACCTCCGGGACAGGAACCTACAATGAGCAGTTCTTC
TRBJ2-2 | once | TRBV18 | TRBD1 | CASSPPVRGPPGELFF | TGTGCCAGCTCACCACCCGTCAGGGGGCCCCCCGGGGAGCTGTTTTTT
TRBJ2-3 | - | TRBV2 | TRBD1 | CASSRTGVTDTQYF | TGTGCCAGCAGTCGGACAGGGGTGACAGATACGCAGTATTTT
TRBJ1-1 | - | TRBV28 | TRBD1 | CASTKQGARTEAFF | TGTGCCAGCACCAAACAGGGGGCAAGGACTGAAGCTTTCTTT
TRBJ2-3 | - | TRBV19 | - | CASSDQMAGTQYF | TGTGCCAGTAGTGACCAGATGGCAGGTACGCAGTATTTT
TRBJ2-2 | few | TRBV5-4 | TRBD1 | CASSPDRGHTGELFF | TGTGCCAGCAGCCCCGACAGGGGGCACACCGGGGAGCTGTTTTTT
TRBJ2-7 | - | TRBV9 | - | CASNKSSYEQYF | TGTGCCAGCAACAAAAGCTCCTACGAGCAGTACTTC
TRBJ2-5 | - | TRBV5-1 | - | CASSLVTGRQETQYF | TGCGCCAGCAGCTTAGTAACGGGGAGACAAGAGACCCAGTACTTC
TRBJ1-5 | - | TRBV7-6 | - | CASSPQGSGNQPQHF | TGTGCCAGCAGCCCGCAGGGATCAGGGAATCAGCCCCAGCATTTT
TRBJ1-1 | - | TRBV4-2 | - | CASSQGRGAEAFF | TGTGCCAGCAGCCAAGGCAGGGGCGCTGAAGCTTTCTTT
TRBJ1-4 | - | TRBV6-1 | - | CASSAQAFNEKLFF | TGTGCCAGCTCCGCCCAGGCTTTTAATGAAAAACTGTTTTTT
TRBJ2-7 | once | TRBV9 | TRBD2 | CASSVGRTSSNYEQYF | TGTGCCAGCAGCGTAGGGAGGACTAGCAGTAACTACGAGCAGTACTTC
TRBJ2-4 | - | TRBV28 | - | CASSGQGGLAKNIQYF | TGTGCCAGCAGTGGGCAGGGGGGCCTGGCCAAAAACATTCAGTACTTC
TRBJ2-2 | - | TRBV5-1 | TRBD1 | CASSYPGTDTGELFF | TGCGCCAGCAGCTATCCCGGGACAGACACCGGGGAGCTGTTTTTT
TRBJ2-7 | - | TRBV14 | - | CASSLRHGTYEQYF | TGTGCCAGCAGCCTCAGACACGGTACCTACGAGCAGTACTTC
TRBJ2-2 | - | TRBV9 | - | CASSPNRVPGELFF | TGTGCCAGCAGCCCTAACAGGGTTCCCGGGGAGCTGTTTTTT
TRBJ1-2 | - | TRBV19 | TRBD1 | CASSKQGALDGYTF | TGTGCCAGTAGTAAACAGGGGGCGCTGGATGGCTACACCTTC
TRBJ2-1 | once | TRBV27 | TRBD1 | CANTTGQGAVNEQFF | TGTGCCAACACAACCGGACAGGGGGCGGTCAATGAGCAGTTCTTC
TRBJ1-2 | - | TRBV28 | TRBD1 | CASSPTGGFYGYTF | TGTGCCAGCAGTCCGACAGGGGGTTTTTATGGCTACACCTTC
TRBJ1-1 | - | TRBV2 | - | CASSTGGNTEAFF | TGTGCCAGCAGTACCGGGGGGAACACTGAAGCTTTCTTT
TRBJ1-5 | - | TRBV4-1 | TRBD1 | CASSQEAGRGPDSNQPQHF | TGCGCCAGCAGCCAAGAAGCGGGCAGGGGGCCCGATAGCAATCAGCCCCAGCATTTT
TRBJ1-4 | - | TRBV7-6 | - | CASSHGSNYEKLFF | TGTGCCAGCAGCCACGGGTCAAATTATGAAAAACTGTTTTTT
TRBJ2-5 | - | TRBV28 | - | CASGLGFQETQYF | TGTGCCAGCGGACTCGGGTTCCAAGAGACCCAGTACTTC
TRBJ1-2 | - | TRBV25-1 | - | CASSDAGTNYGYTF | TGTGCCAGCAGTGACGCAGGAACAAACTATGGCTACACCTTC
TRBJ1-1 | - | TRBV6-6 | - | CASSYPTQTEAFF | TGTGCCAGCAGTTACCCGACACAGACTGAAGCTTTCTTT
TRBJ2-7 | - | TRBV12-5 | TRBD2 | CAPNRGVVVAHEQYF | TGTGCTCCCAATCGGGGGGTGGTAGTTGCCCACGAGCAGTACTTC
TRBJ1-6 | - | TRBV5-6 | - | CASSLFGRNSPLHF | TGTGCCAGCAGCTTGTTCGGCAGGAATTCACCCCTCCACTTT
TRBJ2-6 | few | TRBV6-1 | TRBD2 | CASSETSGGIGGGANVLTF | TGTGCCAGCAGTGAGACTAGCGGGGGCATAGGTGGGGGGGCCAACGTCCTGACTTTC
TRBJ1-1 | - | TRBV14 | - | CASSFSLRAEAFF | TGTGCCAGCAGCTTTTCTTTGAGGGCTGAAGCTTTCTTT
TRBJ1-2 | - | TRBV5-8 | - | CASSPRDSLRGYGYTF | TGTGCCAGCAGCCCCCGGGACTCATTACGTGGCTATGGCTACACCTTC